Each of the 19 T cell receptor beta chains below was sequenced from the same sample in a study of blood T cells in healthy people across ages. A second PCR of 7 to 11 cycles used a sample-barcoded 5' primer and a J-beta primer mix. TCRdb re-called the 5' RACE reads through MiXCR, storing one row per CDR3 protein. The sample has fewer than 1,200,000 distinct CDR3 sequences, under 30% seen once. The sample was also reused in another study, on T cells of mothers and their children.

The sequenced sample was blood. These receptors were obtained from a girl aged 2 to 10 in good health.

V and J are TRBV7-9 and TRBJ2-5; D remains unclear. The CDR3 has 13 residues. CDR1 and CDR2 (germline): SEHNR, FQNEAQ (reference sequence). Trimming took off 5 bases at V and 4 bases at J, with 11 bases between the two ends. The CDR3 loop reads CASSPNSGETQYF. CDR3 nucleotides: TGTGCCAGCAGCCCCAATAGTGGAGAGACCCAGTACTTC.

CDR3 in DNA: TGCAGTGCGAGGACTAGCGGGAGAATAAAAGAGACCCAGTACTTC. Translating gives CSARTSGRIKETQYF. This chain links TRBV20-1 with TRBJ2-5, with 13 bases aligning to TRBD2. Germline loops: CDR1 DFQATT, CDR2 SNEGSKA (reference sequence). J gave up 3 bases and V 6 bases, and 7 bases lay outside the gene matches. The CDR3 loop spans 15 amino acids.

This clonotype was counted only a few times. The chain recombines TRBV11-2 with TRBJ2-5; tentatively, D is TRBD2 (6 bases). TRBJ2-7 explains the end of the DNA better; the J call may be wrong. Germline CDR1 SGHAT, CDR2 FQNNGV. The CDR3 totals 13 residues. The CDR3: CASSPAAGAEQYF. The CDR3 DNA follows: TGTGCCAGCAGCCCCGCAGCGGGTGCCGAGCAGTACTTC.

The chain has TRBV20-1 and TRBJ2-7; 7 nucleotides align to TRBD2. Trimming took 3 bases from V and 5 from J; bases not matched to a gene: 4. In germline, CDR1 is DFQATT, CDR2 SNEGSKA (reference sequence). The CDR3 loop spans 12 amino acids. This CDR3 is CSASKAGHEQYF. The CDR3 DNA follows: TGCAGTGCTAGTAAAGCGGGACACGAGCAGTACTTC.

The chain couples TRBV2 to TRBJ1-5; a possible D gene is TRBD1 (5 bases). CDR3 length equals 15 residues. The V gene lost 4 bases and the J gene lost 1 base, with 11 bases spanning the gap. Looked up from germline, CDR1 is SNHLY and CDR2 is FYNNEI. The CDR3 DNA sequence: TGTGCCAGCAGTGTCTCAGGGAACAGCAATCAGCCCCAGCATTTT. Its protein product is CASSVSGNSNQPQHF.

This clonotype has a handful of counts. The chain uses TRBV12-3 or TRBV12-4 and TRBJ2-5; the D is unclear. Between the trimmed V and J ends, which lost 2 bases and 4 bases, there was a span of 11 bases. This CDR3 contains 14 residues. This chain's CDR3 is CASSLSGGVETQYF. CDR3 sequence (DNA): TGTGCCAGCAGTTTATCGGGTGGGGTAGAGACCCAGTACTTC.

This clonotype was counted only a few times. This chain connects TRBV19 to TRBJ2-7; 8 bases match TRBD1. Germline CDR1 reads LNHDA; CDR2 reads SQIVND (reference sequence). The J segment lost 4 bases and the V segment lost 3 bases, leaving 5 bases of the junction unmatched. The CDR3 loop spans 14 amino acids. For the CDR3, the DNA is TGTGCCAGTAGTATTCGACAGGGGATATACGAGCAGTACTTC. Translated: CASSIRQGIYEQYF.

The V and J genes are TRBV29-1 and TRBJ2-5, with D unresolved. Gene TRBJ2-7 matches the end of the DNA better, so the J call may be wrong. There are 12 residues in the CDR3. Germline CDR1 SQVTM, CDR2 ANQGSEA. CDR3 in DNA: TGCAGCGCCTTATCGTCGGGTTACGAGCAGTACTTC. This encodes CSALSSGYEQYF.

This clonotype was recorded many times. The J gene is TRBJ2-5, the V gene TRBV9; 13 bases are a match to TRBD2. The germline gives CDR1 SGDLS, CDR2 YYNGEE. V lost 0 bases, J lost 4 bases, and 0 bases stayed unmatched. The CDR3 extends over 15 amino acids. CDR3 nucleotide sequence: TGTGCCAGCAGCGTAGGACTAGCGGGAGGAGAGACCCAGTACTTC. It encodes CASSVGLAGGETQYF.

Concerning this clonotype: The CDR3 does not close with the conserved phenylalanine or tryptophan, likely indicating a read error. The limits of the CDR3 on the DNA are not certain, so only TCRdb's listed CDR3 is given. The chain employs TRBV20-1 and TRBJ1-1. Counting both end residues, the CDR3 totals 14 amino acids. The germline V gene has CDR1 DFQATT and CDR2 SNEGSKA (reference sequence). This CDR3 is CSARQIPKIVEALL.

This clonotype has a handful of counts. The chain has TRBV4-3 and TRBJ2-2; TRBD2 agrees at 14 bases. The CDR3 length is 18 residues. The V segment lost 0 bases and the J segment 7 bases; nucleotides outside the gene matches: 7. CDR1 and CDR2 from the germline V gene are LGHNA and YSLEER. CDR3 amino acids: CASSQDLTSGGAGGELFF. The CDR3 coding sequence is TGCGCCAGCAGCCAAGATCTGACTAGCGGGGGGGCAGGCGGGGAGCTGTTTTTT.

The chain is built from TRBV6-1 and TRBJ2-2; D gene uncertain. The CDR3 runs to 12 residues. V was clipped by 8 bases and J by 8 bases, with 12 bases between them. The germline V gene has CDR1 MNHNS and CDR2 SASEGT. This CDR3 reads CASPGVLGELFF. CDR3 nucleotides: TGTGCCAGCCCTGGAGTCTTAGGGGAGCTGTTTTTT.

The V gene is TRBV20-1, the J gene TRBJ2-2; TRBD1 matches 9 bases. The CDR3 is 17 amino acids. Per the germline V gene, CDR1 is DFQATT and CDR2 is SNEGSKA (reference sequence). J gave up 7 bases and V 3 bases, and 15 bases lay outside the gene matches. CDR3 residues: CSARSSGGQGSIGELFF. In nucleotides, the CDR3 is TGCAGTGCTAGGAGTTCAGGGGGACAGGGCTCGATCGGGGAGCTGTTTTTT.

This clonotype occurred a few times. Sequence at one end of the junction differs from germline and may be a read error. The chain combines TRBV5-6 with TRBJ2-4, with D unclear. The CDR3 covers 16 residues. Germline CDR1 is SGHDT and CDR2 is YYEEEE. The CDR3 reads CASSQIRSLAKNTQYF. CDR3 nucleotides: TGTGCCAGCAGCCAGATAAGGTCTTTAGCCAAAAACACTCAGTACTTC.

This chain connects TRBV9 to TRBJ2-5; a weak D match, TRBD2 (6 bases). The germline V gene has CDR1 SGDLS and CDR2 YYNGEE. Trimming took 4 bases from V and 7 from J, leaving 14 bases between them. This CDR3 comprises 13 residues. CDR3 sequence: CASSLREYGTQYF. The CDR3, as DNA: TGTGCCAGCAGCCTCCGGGAGTATGGGACCCAGTACTTC.

This chain connects TRBV28 to TRBJ1-5; D perhaps matches TRBD1 (6 bases). The V and J ends lost 10 bases and 3 bases respectively, with 22 bases between them. The CDR3 is 16 amino acids. Germline CDR1 MDHEN, CDR2 SYDVKM. The CDR3 DNA reads as TGTGCCACTCATGTGGGGGGCCTCCTTTCCAATCAGCCCCAGCATTTT. Protein product: CATHVGGLLSNQPQHF.

This clonotype has a single count. The genes are TRBV29-1 and TRBJ1-2; TRBD1 aligns across 8 bases. This CDR3 is built from 12 residues. V lost 5 bases, J lost 7 bases, and 6 bases stayed unmatched. Germline V CDR1 and CDR2: SQVTM, ANQGSEA. The DNA of the CDR3 is TGCAGCGTTACGACAGGGGACGGTGGCTACACCTTC. Encoded protein: CSVTTGDGGYTF.

This clonotype was picked up a small number of times. This chain joins TRBV11-2 and TRBJ2-5; TRBD2 aligns across 7 bases. The CDR3 contains 17 residues. Germline loops: CDR1 SGHAT, CDR2 FQNNGV. The V and J ends lost 5 bases and 4 bases, in that order; junction bases with no gene match: 16. The CDR3 DNA sequence: TGTGCCAGCAGCCCGTATGGGGGGGTTACCTCCCCAGAGACCCAGTACTTC. Protein sequence: CASSPYGGVTSPETQYF.

The rearrangement uses TRBV20-1 and TRBJ1-6; possibly TRBD1 for D (5 bases). V dropped 5 bases and J dropped 0 bases, with 8 bases sitting between them. This CDR3 has 14 amino acids. The germline V gene encodes CDR1 DFQATT and CDR2 SNEGSKA (reference sequence). CDR3 bases: TGCAGTGCTCGGGACCGCTCCTATAATTCACCCCTCCACTTT. Its protein is CSARDRSYNSPLHF.